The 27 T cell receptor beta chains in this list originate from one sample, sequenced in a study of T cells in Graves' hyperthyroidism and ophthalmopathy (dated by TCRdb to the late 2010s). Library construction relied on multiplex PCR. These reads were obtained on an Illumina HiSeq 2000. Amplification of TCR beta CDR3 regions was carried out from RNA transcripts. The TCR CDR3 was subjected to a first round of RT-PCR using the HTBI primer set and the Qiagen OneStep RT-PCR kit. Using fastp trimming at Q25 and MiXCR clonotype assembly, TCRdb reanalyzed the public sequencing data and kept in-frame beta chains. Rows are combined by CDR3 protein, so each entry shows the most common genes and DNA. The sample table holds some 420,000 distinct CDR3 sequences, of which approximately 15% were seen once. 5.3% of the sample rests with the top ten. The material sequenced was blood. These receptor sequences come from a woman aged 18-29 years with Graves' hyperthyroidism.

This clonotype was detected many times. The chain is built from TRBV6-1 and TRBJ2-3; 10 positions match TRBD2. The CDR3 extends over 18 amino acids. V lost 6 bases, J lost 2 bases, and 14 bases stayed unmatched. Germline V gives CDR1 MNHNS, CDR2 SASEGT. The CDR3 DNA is TGTGCCAGCAGCATAACCCGGATTGGGACTAGCGCCACAGATACGCAGTATTTT. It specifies CASSITRIGTSATDTQYF.

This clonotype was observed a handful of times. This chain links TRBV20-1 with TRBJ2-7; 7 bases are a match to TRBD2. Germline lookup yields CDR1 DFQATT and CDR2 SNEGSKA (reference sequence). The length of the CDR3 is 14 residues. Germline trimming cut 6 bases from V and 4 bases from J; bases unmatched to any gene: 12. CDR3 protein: CSAQLGGSSYEQYF. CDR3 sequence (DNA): TGCAGTGCCCAACTGGGCGGGAGTTCGTACGAGCAGTACTTC.

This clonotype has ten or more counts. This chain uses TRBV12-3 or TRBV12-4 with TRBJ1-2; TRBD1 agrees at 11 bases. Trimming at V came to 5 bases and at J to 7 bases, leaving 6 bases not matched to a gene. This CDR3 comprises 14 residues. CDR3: CASSQDRGRFGYTF. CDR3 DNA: TGTGCCAGCAGTCAGGACAGGGGGCGTTTTGGCTACACCTTC.

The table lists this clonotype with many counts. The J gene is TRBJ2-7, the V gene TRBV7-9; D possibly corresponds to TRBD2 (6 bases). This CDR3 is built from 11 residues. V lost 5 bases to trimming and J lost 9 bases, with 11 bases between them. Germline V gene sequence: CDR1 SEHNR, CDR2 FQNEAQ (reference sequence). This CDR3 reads CASSGREAQYF. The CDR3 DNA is TGTGCCAGCAGCGGTAGGGAGGCGCAGTACTTC.

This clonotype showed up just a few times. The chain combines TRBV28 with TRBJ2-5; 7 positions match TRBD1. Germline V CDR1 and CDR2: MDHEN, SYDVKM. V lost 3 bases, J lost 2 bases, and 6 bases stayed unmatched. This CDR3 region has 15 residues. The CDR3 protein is CASSFTGQPQETQYF. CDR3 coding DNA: TGTGCCAGCAGTTTTACGGGACAGCCACAAGAGACCCAGTACTTC.

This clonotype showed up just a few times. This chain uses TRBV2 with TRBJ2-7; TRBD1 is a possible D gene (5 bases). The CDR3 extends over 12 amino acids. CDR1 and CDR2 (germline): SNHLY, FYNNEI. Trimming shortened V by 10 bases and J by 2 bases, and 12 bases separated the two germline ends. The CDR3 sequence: CATRQRTYEQYF. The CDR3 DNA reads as TGTGCCACCCGACAGAGAACCTACGAGCAGTACTTC.

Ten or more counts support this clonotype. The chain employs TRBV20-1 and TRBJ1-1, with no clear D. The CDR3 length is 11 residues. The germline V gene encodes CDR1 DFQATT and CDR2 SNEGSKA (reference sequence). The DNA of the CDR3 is TGCGGGGTCGGGATGAACACTGAAGCTTTCTTT. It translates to CGVGMNTEAFF.

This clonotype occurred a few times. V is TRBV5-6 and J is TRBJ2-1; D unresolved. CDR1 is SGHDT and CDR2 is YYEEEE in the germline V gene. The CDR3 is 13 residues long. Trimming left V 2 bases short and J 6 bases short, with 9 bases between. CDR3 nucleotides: TGTGCCAGCAGCTTCCACGGAAGCAATGAGCAGTTCTTC. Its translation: CASSFHGSNEQFF.

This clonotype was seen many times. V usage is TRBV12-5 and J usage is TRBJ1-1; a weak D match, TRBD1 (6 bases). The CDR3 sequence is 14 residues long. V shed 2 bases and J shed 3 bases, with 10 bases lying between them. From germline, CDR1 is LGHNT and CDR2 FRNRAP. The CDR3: CASGLQGMDTEAFF. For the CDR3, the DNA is TGTGCTAGTGGTTTGCAGGGGATGGACACTGAAGCTTTCTTT.

The CDR3 DNA follows: TGTGCCAGCACCGCTGGGGGGGGGACCACCGGGGAGCTGTTTTTT. Protein sequence: CASTAGGGTTGELFF. The J gene is TRBJ2-2, the V gene TRBV6-1; 7 bases align to TRBD2. This CDR3 has 15 residues. Germline V gene sequence: CDR1 MNHNS, CDR2 SASEGT. Trimming at V came to 7 bases and at J to 4 bases, leaving 9 bases not matched to a gene.

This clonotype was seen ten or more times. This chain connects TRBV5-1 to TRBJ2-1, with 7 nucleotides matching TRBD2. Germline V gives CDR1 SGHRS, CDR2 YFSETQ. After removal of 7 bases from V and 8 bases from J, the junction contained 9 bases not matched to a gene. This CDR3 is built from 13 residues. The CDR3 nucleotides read TGCGCCAGCCGTGCGACTAGCACCCATGAGCAGTTCTTC. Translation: CASRATSTHEQFF.

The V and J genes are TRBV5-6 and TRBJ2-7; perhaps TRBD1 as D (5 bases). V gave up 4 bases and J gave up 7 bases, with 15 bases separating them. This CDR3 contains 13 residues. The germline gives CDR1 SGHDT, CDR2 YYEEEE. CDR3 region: CASSQGAELEQYF. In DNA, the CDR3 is TGTGCCAGCAGCCAAGGGGCAGAGTTAGAGCAGTACTTC.

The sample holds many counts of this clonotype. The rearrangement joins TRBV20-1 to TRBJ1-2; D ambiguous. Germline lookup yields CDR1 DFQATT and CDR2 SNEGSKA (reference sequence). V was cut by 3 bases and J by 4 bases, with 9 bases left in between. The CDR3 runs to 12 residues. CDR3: CSARVEGYGYTF. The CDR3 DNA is TGCAGTGCTAGGGTGGAGGGCTATGGCTACACCTTC.

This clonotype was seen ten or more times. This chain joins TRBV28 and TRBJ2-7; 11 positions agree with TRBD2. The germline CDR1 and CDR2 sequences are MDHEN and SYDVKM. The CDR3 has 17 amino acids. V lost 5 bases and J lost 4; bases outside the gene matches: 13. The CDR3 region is CASSQLIAGGPGYEQYF. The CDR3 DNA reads TGTGCCAGCAGTCAACTTATAGCGGGAGGGCCCGGGTACGAGCAGTACTTC.

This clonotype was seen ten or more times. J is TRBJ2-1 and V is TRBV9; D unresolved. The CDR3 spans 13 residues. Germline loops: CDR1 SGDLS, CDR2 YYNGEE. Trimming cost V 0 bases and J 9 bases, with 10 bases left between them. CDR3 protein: CASSVAEFGEQFF. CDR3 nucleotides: TGTGCCAGCAGCGTAGCTGAGTTCGGTGAGCAGTTCTTC. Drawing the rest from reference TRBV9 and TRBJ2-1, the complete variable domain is DSGVTQTPKHLITATGQRVTLRCSPRSGDLSVYWYQQSLDQGLQFLIQYYNGEERAKGNILERFSAQQFPDLHSELNLSSLELGDSALYFCASSVAEFGEQFFGPGTRLTVL.

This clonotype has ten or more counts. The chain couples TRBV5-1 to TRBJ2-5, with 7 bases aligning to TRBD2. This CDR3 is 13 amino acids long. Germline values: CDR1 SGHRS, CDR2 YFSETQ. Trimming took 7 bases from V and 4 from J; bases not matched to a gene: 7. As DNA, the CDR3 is TGCGCCAGCCTCAGGAGGGAGGGAGAGACCCAGTACTTC. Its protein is CASLRREGETQYF.

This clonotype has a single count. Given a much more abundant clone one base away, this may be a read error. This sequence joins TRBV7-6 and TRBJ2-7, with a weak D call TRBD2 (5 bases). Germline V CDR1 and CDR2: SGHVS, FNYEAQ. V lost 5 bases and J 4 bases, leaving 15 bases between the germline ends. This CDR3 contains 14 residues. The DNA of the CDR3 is TGTGCCAGCAGCCCAGGACGGGGTATTTACGAGCAGTACTTC. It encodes CASSPGRGIYEQYF.

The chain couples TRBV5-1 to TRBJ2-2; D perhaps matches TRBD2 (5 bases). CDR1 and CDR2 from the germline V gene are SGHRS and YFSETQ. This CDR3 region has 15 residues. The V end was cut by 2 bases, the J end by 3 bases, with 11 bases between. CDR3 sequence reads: CASSFITRDTGELFF. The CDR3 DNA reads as TGCGCCAGCAGCTTTATTACTAGGGACACCGGGGAGCTGTTTTTT. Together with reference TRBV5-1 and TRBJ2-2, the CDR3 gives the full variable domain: KAGVTQTPRYLIKTRGQQVTLSCSPISGHRSVSWYQQTPGQGLQFLFEYFSETQRNKGNFPGRFSGRQFSNSRSEMNVSTLELGDSALYLCASSFITRDTGELFFGEGSRLTVL.

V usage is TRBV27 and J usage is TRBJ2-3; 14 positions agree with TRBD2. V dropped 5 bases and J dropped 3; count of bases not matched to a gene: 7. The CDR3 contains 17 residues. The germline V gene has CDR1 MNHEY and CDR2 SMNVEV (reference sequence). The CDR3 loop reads CASSRRLAGGGTDTQYF. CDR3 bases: TGTGCCAGCAGTCGAAGACTAGCGGGAGGGGGTACAGATACGCAGTATTTT.

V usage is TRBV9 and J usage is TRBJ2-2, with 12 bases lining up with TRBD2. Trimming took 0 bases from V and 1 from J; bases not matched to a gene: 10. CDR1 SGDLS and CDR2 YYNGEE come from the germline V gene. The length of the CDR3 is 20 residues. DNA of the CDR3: TGTGCCAGCAGCGTAGAGGCACGGACTAGCGGGAAGTTGAACACCGGGGAGCTGTTTTTT. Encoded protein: CASSVEARTSGKLNTGELFF.

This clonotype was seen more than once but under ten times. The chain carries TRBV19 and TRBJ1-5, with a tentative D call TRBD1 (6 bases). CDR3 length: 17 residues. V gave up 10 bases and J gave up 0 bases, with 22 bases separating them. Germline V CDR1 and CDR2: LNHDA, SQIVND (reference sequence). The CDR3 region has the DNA TGTGCCACCAGGGACCCGACAGGAGCCTATAGCAATCAGCCCCAGCATTTT. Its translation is CATRDPTGAYSNQPQHF.

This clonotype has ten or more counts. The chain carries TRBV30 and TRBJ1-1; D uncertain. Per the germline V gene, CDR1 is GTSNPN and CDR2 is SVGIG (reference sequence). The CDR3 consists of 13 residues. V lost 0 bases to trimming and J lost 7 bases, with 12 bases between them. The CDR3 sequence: CAWSVDGDYEAFF. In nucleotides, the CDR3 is TGTGCCTGGAGTGTAGACGGGGATTATGAAGCTTTCTTT. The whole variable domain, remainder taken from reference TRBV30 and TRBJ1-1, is SQTIHQWPATLVQPVGSPLSLECTVEGTSNPNLYWYRQAAGRGLQLLFYSVGIGQISSEVPQNLSASRPQDRQFILSSKKLLLSDSGFYLCAWSVDGDYEAFFGQGTRLTVV.

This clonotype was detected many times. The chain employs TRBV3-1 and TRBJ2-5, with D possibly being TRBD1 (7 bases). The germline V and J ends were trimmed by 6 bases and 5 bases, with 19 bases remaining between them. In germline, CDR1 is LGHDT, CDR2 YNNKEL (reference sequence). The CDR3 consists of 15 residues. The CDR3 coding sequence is TGTGCCAGCAGTCCAAGGGATCAGGGGGGCGAGACCCAGTACTTC. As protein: CASSPRDQGGETQYF.

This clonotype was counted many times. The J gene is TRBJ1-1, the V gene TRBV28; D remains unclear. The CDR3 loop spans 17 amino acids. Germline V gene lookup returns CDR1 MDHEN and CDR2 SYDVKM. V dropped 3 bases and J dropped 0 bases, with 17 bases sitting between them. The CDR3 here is CASSFPRRGSLNTEAFF. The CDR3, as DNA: TGTGCCAGCAGTTTTCCACGACGAGGATCCCTGAACACTGAAGCTTTCTTT.

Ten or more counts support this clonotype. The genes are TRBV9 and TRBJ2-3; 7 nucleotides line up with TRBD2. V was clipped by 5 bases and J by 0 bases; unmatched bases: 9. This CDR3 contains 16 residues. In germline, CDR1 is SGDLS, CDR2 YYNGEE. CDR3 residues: CASSPTAGPSTDTQYF. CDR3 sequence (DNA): TGTGCCAGCAGTCCAACAGCGGGGCCTAGCACAGATACGCAGTATTTT.

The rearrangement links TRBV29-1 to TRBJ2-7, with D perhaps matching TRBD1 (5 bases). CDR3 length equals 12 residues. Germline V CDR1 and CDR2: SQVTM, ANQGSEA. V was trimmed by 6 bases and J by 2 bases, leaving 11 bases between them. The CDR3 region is CSVATGPYEQYF. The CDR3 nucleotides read TGCAGCGTAGCTACAGGACCCTACGAGCAGTACTTC.

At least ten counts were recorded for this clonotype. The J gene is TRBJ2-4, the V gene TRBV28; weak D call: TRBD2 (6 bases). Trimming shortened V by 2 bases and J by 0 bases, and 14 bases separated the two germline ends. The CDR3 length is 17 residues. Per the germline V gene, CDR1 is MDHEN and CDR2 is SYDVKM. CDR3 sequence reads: CASSLMLRGLAKNIQYF. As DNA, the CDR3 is TGTGCCAGCAGTTTAATGTTGCGGGGACTAGCCAAAAACATTCAGTACTTC.